The sequence of this T cell receptor beta chain was determined in a study of OX40 agonist ivuxolimab in advanced cancers. Study information: Three patients had partial responses: one hepatocellular carcinoma, two cutaneous melanoma.

This clone has a single count. Unmatched junction bases numbered 2, after V lost 3 bases and J lost 0 bases. Germline CDR1 LGHNA, CDR2 YNFKEQ. The CDR3 runs 15 residues. Profiled with immunoSEQ multiplex PCR; TCRdb holds only in-frame clones, not every one. The data contain 80,000 or so clones, 90% to 95% of them singletons. It was autoimmune disease history or systemic immunosuppression that excluded patients. The TCR comes from an adult with an advanced solid tumor such as melanoma, head and neck, liver or kidney cancer. This sequence joins TRBV4-2 and TRBJ1-5; 7 nucleotides line up with TRBD1. This specimen was CD4+ or CD8+ T cells sorted from blood, taken in a trial of the OX40 agonist ivuxolimab. The CDR3 region has the DNA TGTGCCAGCAGCCAGGGGACAGTTAGCAATCAGCCCCAGCATTTT. Translation: CASSQGTVSNQPQHF.